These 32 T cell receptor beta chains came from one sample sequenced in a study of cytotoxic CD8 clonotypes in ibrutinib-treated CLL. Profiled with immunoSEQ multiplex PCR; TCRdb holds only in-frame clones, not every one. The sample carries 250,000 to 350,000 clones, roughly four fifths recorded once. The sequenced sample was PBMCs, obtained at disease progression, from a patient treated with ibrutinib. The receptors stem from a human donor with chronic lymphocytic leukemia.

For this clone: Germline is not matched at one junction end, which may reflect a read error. CDR3 residues: CSVEEQEGRRNF. CDR3 bases: TGCAGCGTTGAAGAACAGGAGGGTAGACGAAACTTC. The V and J genes are TRBV29-1 and TRBJ2-7; tentatively, D is TRBD2 (6 bases). CDR3 size: 12 residues. CDR1 is SQVTM, CDR2 ANQGSEA, per germline.

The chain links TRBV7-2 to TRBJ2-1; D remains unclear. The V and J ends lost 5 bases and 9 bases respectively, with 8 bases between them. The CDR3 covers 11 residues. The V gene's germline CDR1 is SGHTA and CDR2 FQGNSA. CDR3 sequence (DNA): TGTGCCAGCAGCCGATCCAGTGAGCAGTTCTTC. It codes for CASSRSSEQFF.

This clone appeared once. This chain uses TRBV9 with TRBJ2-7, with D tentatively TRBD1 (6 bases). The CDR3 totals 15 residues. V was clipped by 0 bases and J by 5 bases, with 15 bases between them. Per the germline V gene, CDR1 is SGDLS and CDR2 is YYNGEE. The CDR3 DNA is TGTGCCAGCAGCGTAGGTCAGGGGCGCATCGACGAGCAGTACTTC. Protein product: CASSVGQGRIDEQYF.

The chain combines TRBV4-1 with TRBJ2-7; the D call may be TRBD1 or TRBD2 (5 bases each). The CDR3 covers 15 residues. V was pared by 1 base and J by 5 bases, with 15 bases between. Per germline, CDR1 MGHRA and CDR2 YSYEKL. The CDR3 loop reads CASSQAPGPLHEQYF. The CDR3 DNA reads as TGCGCCAGCAGCCAAGCCCCGGGACCTCTTCACGAGCAGTACTTC.

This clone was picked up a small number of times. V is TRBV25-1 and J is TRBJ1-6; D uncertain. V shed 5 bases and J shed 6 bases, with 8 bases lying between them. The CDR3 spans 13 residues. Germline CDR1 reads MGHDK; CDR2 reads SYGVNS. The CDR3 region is CASSFESNSPLHF. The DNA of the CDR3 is TGTGCCAGCAGTTTCGAGAGTAATTCACCCCTCCACTTT.

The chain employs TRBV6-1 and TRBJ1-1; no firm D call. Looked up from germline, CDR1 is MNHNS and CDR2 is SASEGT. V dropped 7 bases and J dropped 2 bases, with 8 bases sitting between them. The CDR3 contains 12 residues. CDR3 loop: CASIAGNTEAFF. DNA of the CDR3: TGTGCCAGCATCGCAGGTAACACTGAAGCTTTCTTT.

The CDR3 region is CASSNGDSSYEQYF. Written as DNA, the CDR3 is TGTGCCAGCAGCAACGGGGACAGCTCCTACGAGCAGTACTTC. V gene TRBV6-5 combines with J gene TRBJ2-7; 7 nucleotides match TRBD1. CDR1 MNHEY and CDR2 SVGAGI come from the germline V gene. The CDR3 has 14 amino acids. Losses at the gene ends were 6 bases for V and 0 bases for J; bases not matched to a gene: 5.

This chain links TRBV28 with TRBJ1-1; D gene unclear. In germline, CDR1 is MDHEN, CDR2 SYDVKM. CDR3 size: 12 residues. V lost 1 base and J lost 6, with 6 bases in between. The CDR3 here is CASSLYGAEAFF. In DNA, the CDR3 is TGTGCCAGCAGTTTATACGGCGCTGAAGCTTTCTTT.

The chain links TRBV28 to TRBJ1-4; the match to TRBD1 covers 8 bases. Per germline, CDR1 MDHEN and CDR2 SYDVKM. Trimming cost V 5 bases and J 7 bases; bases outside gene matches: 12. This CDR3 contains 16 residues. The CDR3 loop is CASSRRTGTGGEKLFF. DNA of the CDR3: TGTGCCAGCAGTCGCCGGACCGGGACAGGTGGTGAAAAACTGTTTTTT.

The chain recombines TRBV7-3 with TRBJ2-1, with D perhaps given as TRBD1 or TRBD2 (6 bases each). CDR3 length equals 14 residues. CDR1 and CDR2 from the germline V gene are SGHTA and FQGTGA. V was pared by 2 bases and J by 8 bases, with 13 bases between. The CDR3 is CASSLGGGKDEQFF. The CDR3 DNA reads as TGTGCCAGCAGCTTAGGAGGGGGTAAGGATGAGCAGTTCTTC.

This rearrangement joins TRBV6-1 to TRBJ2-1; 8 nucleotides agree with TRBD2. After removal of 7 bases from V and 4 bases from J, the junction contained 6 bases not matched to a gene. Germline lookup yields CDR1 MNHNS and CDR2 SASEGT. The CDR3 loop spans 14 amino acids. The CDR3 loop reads CASIIGGAYNEQFF. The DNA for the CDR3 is TGTGCCAGCATTATCGGGGGGGCGTACAATGAGCAGTTCTTC.

The CDR3 here is CASSVGGSQETQYF. The CDR3 coding sequence is TGTGCCAGCAGCGTAGGCGGGAGCCAAGAGACCCAGTACTTC. The chain is built from TRBV28 and TRBJ2-5, with 7 nucleotides matching TRBD2. The CDR3 has 14 residues. Germline CDR1 MDHEN, CDR2 SYDVKM. The V gene end was trimmed by 6 bases and the J gene end by 1 base; junction bases not matched to a gene: 5. Based on the CDR3 plus reference TRBV28 and TRBJ2-5, the full variable domain is DVKVTQSSRYLVKRTGEKVFLECVQDMDHENMFWYRQDPGLGLRLIYFSYDVKMKEKGDIPEGYSVSREKKERFSLILESASTNQTSMYLCASSVGGSQETQYFGPGTRLLVL.

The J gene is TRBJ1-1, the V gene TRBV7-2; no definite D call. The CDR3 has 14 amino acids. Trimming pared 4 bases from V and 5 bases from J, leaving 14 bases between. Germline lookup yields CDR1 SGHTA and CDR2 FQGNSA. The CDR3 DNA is TGTGCCAGCAGCTCCTACATAACTAAGACTGAAGCTTTCTTT. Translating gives CASSSYITKTEAFF. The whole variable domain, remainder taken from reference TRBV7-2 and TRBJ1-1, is GAGVSQSPSNKVTEKGKDVELRCDPISGHTALYWYRQSLGQGLEFLIYFQGNSAPDKSGLPSDRFSAERTGGSVSTLTIQRTQQEDSAVYLCASSSYITKTEAFFGQGTRLTVV.

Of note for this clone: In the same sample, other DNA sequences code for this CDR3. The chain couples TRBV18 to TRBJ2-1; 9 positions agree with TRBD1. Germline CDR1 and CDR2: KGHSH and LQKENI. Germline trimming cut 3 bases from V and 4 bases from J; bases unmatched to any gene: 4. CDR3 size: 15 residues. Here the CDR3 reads CASSPRDRAYNEQFF. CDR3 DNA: TGTGCCAGCTCACCCCGGGACAGGGCGTACAATGAGCAGTTCTTC.

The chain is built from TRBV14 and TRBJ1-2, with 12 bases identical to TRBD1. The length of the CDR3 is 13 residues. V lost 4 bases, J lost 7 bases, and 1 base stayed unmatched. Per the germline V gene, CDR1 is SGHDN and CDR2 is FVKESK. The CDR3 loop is CASSRDRGLGYTF. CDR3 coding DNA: TGTGCCAGCAGCCGGGACAGGGGGCTTGGCTACACCTTC. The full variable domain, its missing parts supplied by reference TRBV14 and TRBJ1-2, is EAGVTQFPSHSVIEKGQTVTLRCDPISGHDNLYWYRRVMGKEIKFLLHFVKESKQDESGMPNNRFLAERTGGTYSTLKVQPAELEDSGVYFCASSRDRGLGYTFGSGTRLTVV.

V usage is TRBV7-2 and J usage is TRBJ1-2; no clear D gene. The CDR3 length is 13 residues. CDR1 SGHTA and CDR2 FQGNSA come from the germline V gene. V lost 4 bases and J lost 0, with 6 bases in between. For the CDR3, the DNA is TGTGCCAGCAGCTCTTCTTCTAACTATGGCTACACCTTC. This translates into CASSSSSNYGYTF.

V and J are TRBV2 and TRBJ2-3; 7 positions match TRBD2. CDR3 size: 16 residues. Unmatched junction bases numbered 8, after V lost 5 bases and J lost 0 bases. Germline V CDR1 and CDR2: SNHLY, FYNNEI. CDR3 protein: CASSSSSGASTDTQYF. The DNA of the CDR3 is TGTGCCAGCAGTTCCTCTAGCGGAGCTAGCACAGATACGCAGTATTTT.

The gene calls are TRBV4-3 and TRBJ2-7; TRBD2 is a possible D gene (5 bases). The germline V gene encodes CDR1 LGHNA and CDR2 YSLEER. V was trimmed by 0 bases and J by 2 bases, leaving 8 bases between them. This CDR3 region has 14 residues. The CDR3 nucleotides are TGCGCCAGCAGCCAAGAGGCCGGGGCCTACGAGCAGTACTTC. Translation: CASSQEAGAYEQYF.

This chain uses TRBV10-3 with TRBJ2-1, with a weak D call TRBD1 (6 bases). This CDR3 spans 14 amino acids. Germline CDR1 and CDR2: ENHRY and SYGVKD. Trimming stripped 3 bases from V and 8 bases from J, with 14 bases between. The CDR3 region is CAISDRLQGYEQFF. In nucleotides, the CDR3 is TGTGCCATCAGTGATCGACTACAGGGATATGAGCAGTTCTTC.

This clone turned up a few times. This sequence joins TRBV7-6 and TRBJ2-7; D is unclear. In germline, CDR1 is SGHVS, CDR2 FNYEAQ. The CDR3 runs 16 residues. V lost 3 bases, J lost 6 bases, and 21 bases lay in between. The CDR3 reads CASSLDRPPWVSEQYF. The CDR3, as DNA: TGTGCCAGCAGCTTGGATCGACCCCCGTGGGTTAGCGAGCAGTACTTC.

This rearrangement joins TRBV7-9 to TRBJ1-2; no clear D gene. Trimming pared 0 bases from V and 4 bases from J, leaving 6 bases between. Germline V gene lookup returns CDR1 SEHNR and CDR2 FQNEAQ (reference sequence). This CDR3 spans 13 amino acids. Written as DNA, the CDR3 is TGTGCCAGCAGCTTAGCGGACGTCTATGGCTACACCTTC. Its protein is CASSLADVYGYTF.

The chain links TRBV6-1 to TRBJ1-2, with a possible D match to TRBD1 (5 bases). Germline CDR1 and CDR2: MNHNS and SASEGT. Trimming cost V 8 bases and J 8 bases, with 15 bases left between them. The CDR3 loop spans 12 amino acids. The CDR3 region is CASRRSGWGYTF. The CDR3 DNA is TGTGCCAGCCGGCGGTCAGGGTGGGGCTACACCTTC.

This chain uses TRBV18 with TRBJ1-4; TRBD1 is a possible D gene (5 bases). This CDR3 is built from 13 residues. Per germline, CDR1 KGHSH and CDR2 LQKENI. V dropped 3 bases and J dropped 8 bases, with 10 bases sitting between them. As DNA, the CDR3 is TGTGCCAGCTCACCCGGGACTGAAGAAAAACTGTTTTTT. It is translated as CASSPGTEEKLFF.

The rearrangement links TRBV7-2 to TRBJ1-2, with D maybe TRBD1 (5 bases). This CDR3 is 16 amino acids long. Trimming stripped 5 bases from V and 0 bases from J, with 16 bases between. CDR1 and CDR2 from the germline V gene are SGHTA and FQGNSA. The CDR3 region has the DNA TGTGCCAGCAGCGGCTTTACGACGACAGCTAACTATGGCTACACCTTC. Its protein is CASSGFTTTANYGYTF.

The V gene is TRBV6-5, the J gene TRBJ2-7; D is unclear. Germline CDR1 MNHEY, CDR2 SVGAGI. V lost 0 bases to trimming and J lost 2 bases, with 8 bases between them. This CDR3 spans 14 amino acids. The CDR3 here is CASSYSAGAYEQYF. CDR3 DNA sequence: TGTGCCAGCAGTTACTCTGCCGGTGCCTACGAGCAGTACTTC.

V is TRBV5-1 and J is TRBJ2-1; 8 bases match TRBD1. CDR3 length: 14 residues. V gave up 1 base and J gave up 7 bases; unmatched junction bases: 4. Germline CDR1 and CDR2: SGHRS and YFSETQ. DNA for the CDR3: TGCGCCAGCAGCTTGCGGGACAGGCTGAATGAGCAGTTCTTC. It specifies CASSLRDRLNEQFF.

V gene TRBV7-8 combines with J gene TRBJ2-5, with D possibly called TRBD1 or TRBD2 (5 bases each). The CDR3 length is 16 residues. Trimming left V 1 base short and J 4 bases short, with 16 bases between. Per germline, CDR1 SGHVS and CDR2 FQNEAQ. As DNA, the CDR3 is TGTGCCAGCAGCTTAGGGTGGGGACCAAGCCGAGAGACCCAGTACTTC. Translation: CASSLGWGPSRETQYF.

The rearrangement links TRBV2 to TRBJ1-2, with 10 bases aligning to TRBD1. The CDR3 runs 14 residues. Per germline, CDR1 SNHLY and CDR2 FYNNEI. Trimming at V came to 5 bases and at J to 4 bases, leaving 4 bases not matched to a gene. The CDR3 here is CASSRTGGPYGYTF. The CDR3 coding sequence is TGTGCCAGCAGTCGGACAGGGGGTCCCTATGGCTACACCTTC. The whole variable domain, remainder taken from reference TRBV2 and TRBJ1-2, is EPEVTQTPSHQVTQMGQEVILRCVPISNHLYFYWYRQILGQKVEFLVSFYNNEISEKSEIFDDQFSVERPDGSNFTLKIRSTKLEDSAMYFCASSRTGGPYGYTFGSGTRLTVV.

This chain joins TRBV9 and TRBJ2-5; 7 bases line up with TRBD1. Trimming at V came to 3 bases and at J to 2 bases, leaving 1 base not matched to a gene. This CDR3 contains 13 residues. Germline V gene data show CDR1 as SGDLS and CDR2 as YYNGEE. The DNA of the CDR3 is TGTGCCAGCAGCGCGACAGGGCAAGAGACCCAGTACTTC. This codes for CASSATGQETQYF.

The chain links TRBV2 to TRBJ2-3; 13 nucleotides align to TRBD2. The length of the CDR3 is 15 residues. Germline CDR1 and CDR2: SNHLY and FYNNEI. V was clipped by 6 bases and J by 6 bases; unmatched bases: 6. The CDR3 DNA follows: TGTGCCAGCAGGGGAACTAGCGGGGGGGTGGATACGCAGTATTTT. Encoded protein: CASRGTSGGVDTQYF.

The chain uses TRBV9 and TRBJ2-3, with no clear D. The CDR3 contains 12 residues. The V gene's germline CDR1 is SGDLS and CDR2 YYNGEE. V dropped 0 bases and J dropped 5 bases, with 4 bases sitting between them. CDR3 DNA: TGTGCCAGCAGCGTAGGTATAGATACGCAGTATTTT. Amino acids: CASSVGIDTQYF.

CDR3: CASSERTGGNEKLFF. The CDR3, as DNA: TGTGCCAGCAGTGAGAGGACAGGGGGGAATGAAAAACTGTTTTTT. The chain recombines TRBV6-1 with TRBJ1-4; 10 nucleotides match TRBD1. The junction had 3 bases not matched to a gene; V was cut back by 3 bases and J by 5 bases. The CDR3 runs 15 residues. Germline loops: CDR1 MNHNS, CDR2 SASEGT.